Described below is a single TCR beta chain sequence and its context. The antigen is undetermined. At one boundary the junction diverges from the germline segment, which might be a read error. The data originate from a study of regulatory T cells in long-lasting Graves disease. Overall study: The term persistent Graves' disease signified upward of 5 years on antithyroid drugs with positive TSH receptor antibodies.

Time point in this sample: persistent/refractory GD, antithyroid drugs over 5 years with positive TRAb. PBMC-extracted RNA yielded the TCR library. Collection of peripheral blood (around 10 milliliters) was done using EDTA tubes. Findings and limits, study-wide: The study found TRBV28, TRBJ1-2 and TRBJ2-5 favored in persistent disease.

The CDR3 covers 12 residues. CDR1 and CDR2 (germline): MDHEN, SYDVKM. In building TCR beta libraries, iRepertoire HTBI primers were used together with Arm-PCR of CDR3 regions. MiXCR, run by TCRdb on the multiplex PCR reads, gives a single entry per CDR3 protein. The sample lists about 470,000 distinct CDR3 sequences; 20% to 25% were seen once. The chain carries TRBV28 and TRBJ1-1; D may be TRBD1 (5 bases). The TCR originated in a female donor with Graves disease. Material: peripheral blood mononuclear cells (PBMCs), obtained when the disease was refractory, from a patient treated with antithyroid drugs. CDR3 amino acids: CDSNGGRTEAFF. DNA of the CDR3: TGTGACAGCAATGGGGGGAGGACTGAAGCTTTCTTT.